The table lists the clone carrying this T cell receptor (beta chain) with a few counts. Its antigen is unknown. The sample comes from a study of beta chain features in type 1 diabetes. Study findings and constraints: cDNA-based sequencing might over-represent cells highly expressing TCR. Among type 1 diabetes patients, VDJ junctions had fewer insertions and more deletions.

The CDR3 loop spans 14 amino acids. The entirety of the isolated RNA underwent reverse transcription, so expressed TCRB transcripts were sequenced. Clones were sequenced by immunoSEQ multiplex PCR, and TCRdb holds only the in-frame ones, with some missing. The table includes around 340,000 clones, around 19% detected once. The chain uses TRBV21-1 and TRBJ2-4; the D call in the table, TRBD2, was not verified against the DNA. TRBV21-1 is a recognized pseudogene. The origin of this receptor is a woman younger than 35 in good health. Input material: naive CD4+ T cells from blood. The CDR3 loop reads CASSKGGQKNIQYF. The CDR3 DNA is TGTGCCAGCAGCAAGGGGGGGCAGAAAAACATTCAGTACTTC.